The 29 T cell receptor beta chains in this list originate from one sample, sequenced in a study of control samples from healthy donors and cancer patients (dated by TCRdb to about 2020). The protocol used for the library was the immunoSEQ multiplex PCR assay. TCRdb limited this immuneACCESS table to in-frame rearrangements with V and J called. A share of clones is missing; checked studies link under half to unresolved V genes, and the rest is unexplained. This sample comprises around 130,000 clones, around nine tenths of them detected only once. The ten largest clonotypes hold roughly 3.2% of the sample. Material: blood. The origin of the receptors is a man aged 50-59 years in good health.

The chain recombines TRBV10-2 with TRBJ2-3, with D unresolved. From germline, CDR1 is WSHSY and CDR2 SAAADI. CDR3 length: 13 amino acids. Trimming shortened V by 2 bases and J by 4 bases, and 7 bases separated the two germline ends. CDR3 sequence reads: CASSELVADTQYF. The CDR3 nucleotides read TGCGCCAGCAGTGAGCTGGTGGCAGATACGCAGTATTTT.

The V gene is TRBV29-1, the J gene TRBJ1-1; 7 nucleotides agree with TRBD1. From germline, CDR1 is SQVTM and CDR2 ANQGSEA. The CDR3 runs to 12 residues. Trimming at V came to 3 bases and at J to 4 bases, leaving 2 bases not matched to a gene. The CDR3 nucleotides read TGCAGCGTTGACAGGGGGGGCACTGAAGCTTTCTTT. Its translation is CSVDRGGTEAFF.

The V gene is TRBV7-3, the J gene TRBJ2-2; D is perhaps TRBD2 (6 bases). The V end lost 4 bases, the J end lost 2 bases, and 14 bases lay between the germline ends. The CDR3 is 16 amino acids. Per germline, CDR1 SGHTA and CDR2 FQGTGA. The CDR3, as DNA: TGTGCCAGCAGCTCCCGGGACTTCTCCAACACCGGGGAGCTGTTTTTT. This translates into CASSSRDFSNTGELFF.

V gene TRBV4-2 combines with J gene TRBJ2-5, with TRBD2 as a possible D gene (6 bases). Germline-derived CDR1 and CDR2 are LGHNA and YNFKEQ. V lost 1 base and J 2 bases, leaving 20 bases between the germline ends. This CDR3 spans 18 amino acids. The CDR3 protein is CASSQAHGRTGEQETQYF. The CDR3 DNA reads TGTGCCAGCAGCCAAGCACATGGGAGGACCGGGGAACAAGAGACCCAGTACTTC.

This rearrangement joins TRBV7-9 to TRBJ2-7; 7 nucleotides agree with TRBD1. The CDR3 is 15 residues long. V was clipped by 1 base and J by 2 bases; unmatched bases: 5. The germline V gene has CDR1 SEHNR and CDR2 FQNEAQ (reference sequence). The CDR3 sequence is CASSLGTGRPYEQYF. The CDR3 bases are TGTGCCAGCAGCTTAGGGACAGGACGACCCTACGAGCAGTACTTC. Supplemented by reference TRBV7-9 and TRBJ2-7, the full variable domain reads DTGVSQNPRHKITKRGQNVTFRCDPISEHNRLYWYRQTLGQGPEFLTYFQNEAQLEKSRLLSDRFSAERPKGSFSTLEIQRTEQGDSAMYLCASSLGTGRPYEQYFGPGTRLTVT.

The J gene is TRBJ2-2, the V gene TRBV7-3; 9 bases are a match to TRBD2. CDR1 and CDR2 (germline): SGHTA, FQGTGA. CDR3 length equals 18 residues. V shed 3 bases and J 0 bases; nucleotides not matched to a gene: 8. DNA of the CDR3: TGTGCCAGCAGCTTGATGGGACTAGCCGCGGCGAACACCGGGGAGCTGTTTTTT. Its translation is CASSLMGLAAANTGELFF.

The DNA for the CDR3 is TGTGCCAGCAGCCCGAATTGGCGAAGCGGGGCTTTCTTT. Its translation is CASSPNWRSGAFF. The chain recombines TRBV7-2 with TRBJ1-1, with D unclear. Germline V gene sequence: CDR1 SGHTA, CDR2 FQGNSA. This CDR3 has 13 residues. Trimming took 5 bases from V and 11 from J, leaving 18 bases between them. Full variable domain (outside the CDR3, taken from reference TRBV7-2 and TRBJ1-1): GAGVSQSPSNKVTEKGKDVELRCDPISGHTALYWYRQSLGQGLEFLIYFQGNSAPDKSGLPSDRFSAERTGGSVSTLTIQRTQQEDSAVYLCASSPNWRSGAFFGQGTRLTVV.

This chain joins TRBV30 and TRBJ1-2, with D uncertain. V lost 0 bases and J 5 bases, leaving 10 bases between the germline ends. CDR1 is GTSNPN, CDR2 SVGIG, per germline (reference sequence). The CDR3 has 13 residues. The CDR3 spells CAWSVEPVYGYTF. CDR3 nucleotides: TGTGCCTGGAGTGTGGAGCCGGTTTATGGCTACACCTTC. Combining the CDR3 with reference TRBV30 and TRBJ1-2 gives the whole variable domain SQTIHQWPATLVQPVGSPLSLECTVEGTSNPNLYWYRQAAGRGLQLLFYSVGIGQISSEVPQNLSASRPQDRQFILSSKKLLLSDSGFYLCAWSVEPVYGYTFGSGTRLTVV.

CDR3 in DNA: TGTGCCAGCAGCTTTGGCAGGGCTACGTATGGCTACACCTTC. This encodes CASSFGRATYGYTF. The gene calls are TRBV7-9 and TRBJ1-2; tentative D call: TRBD1 (5 bases). Trimming removed 3 bases at V and 5 bases at J, with 13 bases between. Germline assignment: CDR1 SEHNR and CDR2 FQNEAQ (reference sequence). The CDR3 spans 14 residues.

This clone was observed a single time. V usage is TRBV30 and J usage is TRBJ2-3; a possible D gene is TRBD1 (5 bases). Trimming took off 7 bases at V and 2 bases at J, with 19 bases between the two ends. The CDR3 has 15 amino acids. CDR1 is GTSNPN and CDR2 is SVGIG in the germline V gene (reference sequence). CDR3 nucleotide sequence: TGTGCCTCAACCCGGCAGGGTGACTTCACAGATACGCAGTATTTT. Translating gives CASTRQGDFTDTQYF.

The rearrangement links TRBV18 to TRBJ1-2; TRBD1 might be the D (6 bases). The V gene lost 3 bases and the J gene lost 4 bases, with 18 bases spanning the gap. Per the germline V gene, CDR1 is KGHSH and CDR2 is LQKENI. The CDR3 loop spans 16 amino acids. CDR3 nucleotide sequence: TGTGCCAGCTCACCTAGCCTGAGACAGGCCTTCTATGGCTACACCTTC. Protein sequence: CASSPSLRQAFYGYTF. Using reference TRBV18 and TRBJ1-2 for the parts outside the CDR3, the full variable domain is NAGVMQNPRHLVRRRGQEARLRCSPMKGHSHVYWYRQLPEEGLKFMVYLQKENIIDESGMPKERFSAEFPKEGPSILRIQQVVRGDSAAYFCASSPSLRQAFYGYTFGSGTRLTVV.

V gene TRBV5-1 combines with J gene TRBJ2-1; D is ambiguous. V shed 0 bases and J shed 4 bases, with 8 bases lying between them. The germline V gene has CDR1 SGHRS and CDR2 YFSETQ. The CDR3 extends over 14 amino acids. As DNA, the CDR3 is TGCGCCAGCAGCTTGGCCTTTGAATACAATGAGCAGTTCTTC. Translating it yields CASSLAFEYNEQFF.

The V and J genes are TRBV24-1 and TRBJ2-5, with D unclear. The CDR3 sequence is 16 residues long. Germline CDR1 and CDR2: KGHDR and SFDVKD. With 4 bases removed from V and 5 bases from J, the gap between germline ends came to 19 bases. The CDR3 here is CATSEGPAVGVETQYF. As DNA, the CDR3 is TGTGCCACCAGTGAAGGGCCGGCAGTTGGGGTGGAGACCCAGTACTTC.

The chain links TRBV5-6 to TRBJ1-4, with 7 nucleotides matching TRBD1. CDR1 SGHDT and CDR2 YYEEEE come from the germline V gene. Trimming removed 1 base from V and 8 bases from J; junction bases left unmatched: 8. CDR3 length equals 15 residues. This CDR3 is CASSLTQGVGEKLFF. CDR3 sequence (DNA): TGTGCCAGCAGCTTGACCCAGGGGGTTGGGGAAAAACTGTTTTTT.

This clone has just one count. This chain connects TRBV5-1 to TRBJ2-1, with D hard to call. The ends were cut back, 1 base at V and 8 bases at J, with 4 bases in the middle. There are 11 residues in the CDR3. The V gene's germline CDR1 is SGHRS and CDR2 YFSETQ. CDR3 nucleotides: TGCGCCAGCAGCTTGTCTGATGAGCAGTTCTTC. Translating gives CASSLSDEQFF.

CDR3 in DNA: TGCAGTGGGACACCTTCCTACGAGCAGTACTTC. It codes for CSGTPSYEQYF. V gene TRBV20-1 combines with J gene TRBJ2-7, with a weak D call TRBD1 (5 bases). Germline V gene data show CDR1 as DFQATT and CDR2 as SNEGSKA (reference sequence). The CDR3 extends over 11 amino acids. Trimming pared 7 bases from V and 1 base from J, leaving 8 bases between.

V and J are TRBV19 and TRBJ2-5, with no clear D. V was clipped by 3 bases and J by 4 bases, with 3 bases between them. Germline V gives CDR1 LNHDA, CDR2 SQIVND (reference sequence). This CDR3 has 11 residues. In DNA form, the CDR3 reads TGTGCCAGTAGTATTCGAGAGACCCAGTACTTC. Translating gives CASSIRETQYF.

This sequence joins TRBV6-5 and TRBJ1-3; no clear D. From germline, CDR1 is MNHEY and CDR2 SVGAGI. The V gene lost 7 bases and the J gene lost 4 bases, with 8 bases spanning the gap. The CDR3 is made up of 12 amino acids. Written as DNA, the CDR3 is TGTGCCAGCAAGAATGCAGGAAACACCATATATTTT. Amino acid sequence: CASKNAGNTIYF.

The chain carries TRBV12-3 or TRBV12-4 and TRBJ2-7; 8 nucleotides agree with TRBD1. V shed 8 bases and J 2 bases; nucleotides not matched to a gene: 2. CDR3 size: 12 residues. CDR3 region: CASSGQAYEQYF. The CDR3 DNA reads TGTGCCAGCTCGGGACAGGCCTACGAGCAGTACTTC.

The chain employs TRBV3-1 (or the pseudogene TRBV3-2) and TRBJ2-7; D is perhaps TRBD2 (6 bases). The germline CDR1 and CDR2 sequences are LGHDT and YNNKEL (reference sequence). Between the trimmed V and J ends, which lost 3 bases and 6 bases, there was a span of 9 bases. CDR3 length: 12 residues. The CDR3 reads CASSQTSTEQYF. CDR3 in DNA: TGTGCCAGCAGCCAGACTAGTACCGAGCAGTACTTC.

This rearrangement joins TRBV27 to TRBJ1-1; D unresolved. Looked up from germline, CDR1 is MNHEY and CDR2 is SMNVEV (reference sequence). The CDR3 consists of 13 residues. Trimming shortened V by 1 base and J by 5 bases, and 8 bases separated the two germline ends. The CDR3 coding sequence is TGTGCCAGCAGTTTATTTCCCGGGACTGAAGCTTTCTTT. It is translated as CASSLFPGTEAFF.

This sequence joins TRBV6-1 and TRBJ1-2; possible D gene TRBD1, 6 bases. Deletions cut 3 bases from V and 4 bases from J, with 18 bases between. The CDR3 spans 16 residues. The germline V gene has CDR1 MNHNS and CDR2 SASEGT. The CDR3 nucleotides read TGTGCCAGCAGTGAGGTACCTAGGGGGTCAATCTATGGCTACACCTTC. Translation: CASSEVPRGSIYGYTF.

V gene TRBV21-1 combines with J gene TRBJ1-4. TRBV21-1 represents a pseudogene. The CDR3 length is 12 residues. The CDR3 spells CASNSTNEKLFF. In nucleotides, the CDR3 is TGTGCCAGCAACTCAACTAATGAAAAACTGTTTTTT.

The gene calls are TRBV10-3 and TRBJ2-3, with a weak D call TRBD1 (6 bases). CDR1 and CDR2 (germline): ENHRY, SYGVKD. This CDR3 contains 11 residues. Trimming pared 10 bases from V and 3 bases from J, leaving 8 bases between. CDR3 coding DNA: TGTGCCAGTACAGGGACAGATACGCAGTATTTT. Translated: CASTGTDTQYF.

This chain uses TRBV7-9 with TRBJ2-7; 7 nucleotides align to TRBD1. V was pared by 5 bases and J by 1 base, with 5 bases of the junction left unmatched. CDR1 is SEHNR and CDR2 is FQNEAQ in the germline V gene (reference sequence). CDR3 length: 14 amino acids. The CDR3 coding sequence is TGTGCCAGCAGCCGAGGGACAGCGTCCTACGAGCAGTACTTC. This codes for CASSRGTASYEQYF.

The chain joins TRBV7-8 to TRBJ1-4; 10 positions agree with TRBD1. The V and J ends lost 5 bases and 0 bases, in that order; junction bases with no gene match: 9. The CDR3 loop spans 18 amino acids. Germline V CDR1 and CDR2: SGHVS, FQNEAQ. The CDR3 DNA sequence: TGTGCCAGCAGCCAGGACAGGGGGTCAGACACAACTAATGAAAAACTGTTTTTT. Translated: CASSQDRGSDTTNEKLFF.

The J gene is TRBJ1-6, the V gene TRBV20-1; a possible D gene is TRBD1 (6 bases). V lost 3 bases and J lost 0, with 15 bases in between. Per the germline V gene, CDR1 is DFQATT and CDR2 is SNEGSKA (reference sequence). The length of the CDR3 is 17 residues. The CDR3 DNA follows: TGCAGTGCTAGTTTCGGGGGCCTGAGCTCCTATAATTCACCCCTCCACTTT. Protein product: CSASFGGLSSYNSPLHF.

This clone came up a few times. The V and J genes are TRBV28 and TRBJ1-1; maybe TRBD1 (5 bases). Trimming left V 6 bases short and J 5 bases short, with 7 bases between. Germline V gives CDR1 MDHEN, CDR2 SYDVKM. This CDR3 region has 11 residues. The chain's CDR3 is CASRKGTEAFF. The CDR3 region has the DNA TGTGCCAGCAGAAAGGGGACTGAAGCTTTCTTT.

The V and J genes are TRBV4-1 and TRBJ1-5; D might be TRBD1 (6 bases). Per germline, CDR1 MGHRA and CDR2 YSYEKL. CDR3 length equals 16 residues. V lost 0 bases to trimming and J lost 5 bases, with 14 bases between them. CDR3 bases: TGCGCCAGCAGCCAAGATCGGCGGACAGCATATCAGCCCCAGCATTTT. Translating it yields CASSQDRRTAYQPQHF.